This TCR beta chain was recorded in a study of T cells after yellow fever vaccination. Study details: Preparing low-cell-number fractions relied on SMART-Seq v4 Ultra Low Input. General observations from the study: Clonotypes shared by both compartments, CD4 and CD8, made up a small share. The study re-detected most primary-vaccination clones after the booster (roughly 95% CD4, roughly 90% CD8).

This clonotype was counted at least ten times. What it recognizes is unknown. Per germline, CDR1 SQVTM and CDR2 ANQGSEA. The V and J ends lost 3 bases and 7 bases, in that order; junction bases with no gene match: 11. The CDR3 runs 15 residues. Conversion of TCR transcripts into cDNA relied on 5'RACE template switching, which added a universal primer site and UMIs. Each CDR3 protein is one row after TCRdb ran MiXCR on the 5' RACE reads. The sample lists 110,000 to 150,000 distinct CDR3 sequences; under 7% were seen once. The sequence derives from a man between 25 and 39 years old who received the YFV17D yellow fever vaccine. The chain has TRBV29-1 and TRBJ2-1; TRBD1 agrees at 8 bases. The source material was CD4+ T cells sorted from PBMCs, sampled 10 days after the yellow fever booster vaccination. Here the CDR3 DNA reads TGCAGCGTTGATAGGAGGGGACAGGTGGATAATGAGCAGTTCTTC. This gives the protein CSVDRRGQVDNEQFF.